This T cell receptor beta chain was sequenced in a study of neoadjuvant anti-PD-1 for oral cavity cancer. Sequenced by immunoSEQ multiplex PCR; TCRdb stores in-frame clones only, minus some. This table holds about 24,000 clones, under 30% found once. CDR3 size: 11 residues. From germline, CDR1 is DFQATT and CDR2 SNEGSKA (reference sequence). V lost 3 bases, J lost 3 bases, and 6 bases lay in between. Time point specified: after neoadjuvant nivolumab, at surgical resection. The specimen comprised tumor tissue, sampled after nivolumab (anti-PD-1) treatment. The clonotype was recovered from a person aged 35-79 years with oral cavity squamous cell carcinoma. J is TRBJ2-7 and V is TRBV20-1; D remains unclear. DNA for the CDR3: TGCAGTGCTAGGGCCTACTACGAGCAGTACTTC. Amino acid sequence: CSARAYYEQYF.